These 14 T cell receptor beta chains were sequenced from one sample in a study of T cell responses to AZD1222 COVID-19 vaccine. Here immunoSEQ multiplex PCR was the method, and the copy in TCRdb shows in-frame clones only, minus some. Found here are some 120,000 clones, about nine tenths of them singletons; the top ten hold approximately 7.5%. The starting material was peripheral blood, obtained on day 0 of AZD1222 vaccination. The receptors derive from an adult in good health.

The count of this clone is one. The gene calls are TRBV28 and TRBJ2-7; D may be TRBD1 or TRBD2 (5 bases each). The CDR3 is 11 residues long. Germline V gene sequence: CDR1 MDHEN, CDR2 SYDVKM. Trimming removed 5 bases from V and 7 bases from J, with 9 bases in between. This CDR3 is CASSGWGEQYF. The DNA of the CDR3 is TGTGCCAGCAGTGGTTGGGGGGAGCAGTACTTC. The entire variable domain, with the rest obtained from reference TRBV28 and TRBJ2-7, is as follows: DVKVTQSSRYLVKRTGEKVFLECVQDMDHENMFWYRQDPGLGLRLIYFSYDVKMKEKGDIPEGYSVSREKKERFSLILESASTNQTSMYLCASSGWGEQYFGPGTRLTVT.

The V call is TRBV7-9, the J call TRBJ1-3, with D perhaps TRBD1 (6 bases). The germline V and J ends were trimmed by 4 bases and 0 bases, with 19 bases remaining between them. The CDR3 is made up of 18 amino acids. Germline values: CDR1 SEHNR, CDR2 FQNEAQ (reference sequence). The CDR3 nucleotides are TGTGCCAGCAGCTCCGTGGAGAGGAGGGGGTTCTCTGGAAACACCATATATTTT. Residues: CASSSVERRGFSGNTIYF.

This chain links TRBV5-1 with TRBJ2-6; 8 bases are a match to TRBD1. Looked up from germline, CDR1 is SGHRS and CDR2 is YFSETQ. The ends lost 3 bases at V and 0 bases at J; junction bases unmatched: 5. The CDR3 is made up of 17 amino acids. In DNA form, the CDR3 reads TGCGCCAGCAGCTCCGGACAGGGAAGCTCTGGGGCCAACGTCCTGACTTTC. Translation: CASSSGQGSSGANVLTF.

The count of this clone is one. CDR3: CAISDPNPGLNTGELFF. In DNA form, the CDR3 reads TGTGCCATCAGTGACCCAAACCCGGGTTTAAACACCGGGGAGCTGTTTTTT. J is TRBJ2-2 and V is TRBV10-3; D is unclear. From germline, CDR1 is ENHRY and CDR2 SYGVKD. Trimming removed 3 bases from V and 2 bases from J, with 16 bases in between. The CDR3 has 17 amino acids.

The rearrangement uses TRBV5-1 and TRBJ1-3; a possible D gene is TRBD1 (6 bases). Germline V CDR1 and CDR2: SGHRS, YFSETQ. The CDR3 contains 15 residues. Trimming removed 3 bases from V and 3 bases from J, with 13 bases in between. The CDR3 nucleotides are TGCGCCAGCAGCTCCCGGGCAGGGGATGGAAACACCATATATTTT. This translates into CASSSRAGDGNTIYF.

This chain uses TRBV4-1 with TRBJ2-5, with 11 bases that match TRBD2. Trimming cost V 1 base and J 5 bases; bases outside gene matches: 3. Germline CDR1 reads MGHRA; CDR2 reads YSYEKL. CDR3 length: 15 amino acids. CDR3 in amino acids: CASSQVSGREETQYF. The CDR3 DNA reads as TGCGCCAGCAGCCAAGTTAGCGGGAGGGAGGAGACCCAGTACTTC.

The rearrangement links TRBV28 to TRBJ1-2; maybe TRBD1 (6 bases). The length of the CDR3 is 15 residues. Germline V lookup: CDR1 MDHEN, CDR2 SYDVKM. With 3 bases removed from V and 4 bases from J, the gap between germline ends came to 15 bases. The CDR3 nucleotides read TGTGCCAGCAGTTTCCCAGTCCAGGGGATCTATGGCTACACCTTC. This codes for CASSFPVQGIYGYTF.

The V call is TRBV7-6, the J call TRBJ2-7, with D perhaps TRBD2 (7 bases). Trimming stripped 3 bases from V and 2 bases from J, with 14 bases between. This CDR3 has 15 residues. Germline V CDR1 and CDR2: SGHVS, FNYEAQ. The CDR3 spells CASSLGRGLAYEQYF. Here the CDR3 DNA reads TGTGCCAGCAGCTTGGGGCGGGGGCTGGCCTACGAGCAGTACTTC. The entire variable domain, with the rest obtained from reference TRBV7-6 and TRBJ2-7, is as follows: GAGVSQSPRYKVTKRGQDVALRCDPISGHVSLYWYRQALGQGPEFLTYFNYEAQQDKSGLPNDRFSAERPEGSISTLTIQRTEQRDSAMYRCASSLGRGLAYEQYFGPGTRLTVT.

This rearrangement joins TRBV18 to TRBJ1-1; perhaps TRBD1 as D (5 bases). This CDR3 has 16 amino acids. V lost 0 bases and J 0 bases, leaving 11 bases between the germline ends. The germline gives CDR1 KGHSH, CDR2 LQKENI. The CDR3, as DNA: TGTGCCAGCTCACCACCGGTTCCACAGGTGAACACTGAAGCTTTCTTT. Translated, it gives CASSPPVPQVNTEAFF.

CDR3 DNA sequence: TGTGCCAGCAGCCAAGATACGGGCTCTGGAAACACCATATATTTT. As protein: CASSQDTGSGNTIYF. V is TRBV3-1 (or the pseudogene TRBV3-2) and J is TRBJ1-3, with D unclear. The CDR3 spans 15 residues. The V and J ends lost 0 bases and 0 bases respectively, with 6 bases between them. Germline loops: CDR1 LGHDT, CDR2 YNNKEL (reference sequence).

The rearrangement joins TRBV7-3 to TRBJ1-4; no firm D call. This CDR3 spans 10 amino acids. Looked up from germline, CDR1 is SGHTA and CDR2 is FQGTGA. V was trimmed by 7 bases and J by 7 bases, leaving 4 bases between them. DNA for the CDR3: TGTGCCAGCATGTTTGAAAAACTGTTTTTT. Its protein product is CASMFEKLFF.

For the CDR3, the DNA is TGCGCCAGCAGCCAAGATATCACCAGGGATCGCACTGAAGCTTTCTTT. Its translation: CASSQDITRDRTEAFF. The rearrangement joins TRBV4-1 to TRBJ1-1; maybe TRBD1 (5 bases). Trimming left V 0 bases short and J 4 bases short, with 15 bases between. The V gene's germline CDR1 is MGHRA and CDR2 YSYEKL. The CDR3 length is 16 residues.

The chain combines TRBV4-1 with TRBJ1-6, with 9 bases lining up with TRBD1. Looked up from germline, CDR1 is MGHRA and CDR2 is YSYEKL. The CDR3 extends over 16 amino acids. Trimming removed 1 base from V and 8 bases from J; junction bases left unmatched: 6. CDR3 nucleotides: TGCGCCAGCAGCCAAGTCCCGGGACAGGGAGATTCACCCCTCCACTTT. Residues: CASSQVPGQGDSPLHF.

This chain uses TRBV18 with TRBJ1-2, with 7 bases matching TRBD1. From germline, CDR1 is KGHSH and CDR2 LQKENI. Trimming at V came to 3 bases and at J to 3 bases, leaving 7 bases not matched to a gene. The CDR3 is made up of 15 amino acids. The CDR3 is CASSPPTGRDYGYTF. CDR3 nucleotides: TGTGCCAGCTCACCCCCGACAGGGCGGGACTATGGCTACACCTTC.